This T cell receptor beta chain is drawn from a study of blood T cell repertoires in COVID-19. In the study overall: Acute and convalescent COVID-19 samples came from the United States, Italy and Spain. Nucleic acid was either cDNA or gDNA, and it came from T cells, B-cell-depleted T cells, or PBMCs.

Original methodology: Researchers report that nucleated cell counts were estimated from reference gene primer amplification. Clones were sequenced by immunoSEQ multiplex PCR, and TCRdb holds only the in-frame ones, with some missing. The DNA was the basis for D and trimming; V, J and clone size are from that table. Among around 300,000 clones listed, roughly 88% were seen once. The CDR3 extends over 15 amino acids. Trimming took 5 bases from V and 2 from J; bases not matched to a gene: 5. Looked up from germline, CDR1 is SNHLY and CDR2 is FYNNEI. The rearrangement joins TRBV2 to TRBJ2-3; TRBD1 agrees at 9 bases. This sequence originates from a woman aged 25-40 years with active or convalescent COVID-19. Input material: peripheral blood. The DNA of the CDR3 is TGTGCCAGCAGTCGGGACAGGGCCGTCACAGATACGCAGTATTTT. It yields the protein CASSRDRAVTDTQYF.